The clone carrying this T cell receptor beta chain has a count of ten or more. The antigen is unknown. The data belong to a study of molecular identifiers for immune sequencing clone quantification. Points from the study as a whole: Shared barcodes on identical TCR molecules could underestimate the sizes of highly expanded clones.

Bulk TCR libraries were made with methods that had been previously described and with listed TCR primers. From the PCR reads, TCRdb called clonotypes with MiXCR, one entry per CDR3 protein. The sample includes about 65,000 distinct CDR3 sequences, about 18% of them seen just once. Deletions cut 2 bases from V and 8 bases from J, with 7 bases between. The length of the CDR3 is 11 residues. Germline values: CDR1 GTSNPN, CDR2 SVGIG (reference sequence). Sorted naive CD8 T cells, about 17,000 to 1,000,000, were sequenced from 10%, 30% or 50% RNA. Naive CD8 T cells were picked out by sorting for CD8+CD4-CCR7+CD45RA+.

The receptor was derived from a human donor in good health. Some libraries in this study had Jurkat cell RNA spiked in. V gene TRBV30 combines with J gene TRBJ2-1; D gene ambiguous. Sequences were obtained from naive CD8+ T cells from blood, with Jurkat cell RNA spiked in. The sample's subset: FACS-sorted CD8+CD4-CCR7+CD45RA+ naive T cells. The CDR3 is CAWSSGYEQFF. CDR3 DNA: TGTGCCTGGAGTAGTGGTTATGAGCAGTTCTTC.